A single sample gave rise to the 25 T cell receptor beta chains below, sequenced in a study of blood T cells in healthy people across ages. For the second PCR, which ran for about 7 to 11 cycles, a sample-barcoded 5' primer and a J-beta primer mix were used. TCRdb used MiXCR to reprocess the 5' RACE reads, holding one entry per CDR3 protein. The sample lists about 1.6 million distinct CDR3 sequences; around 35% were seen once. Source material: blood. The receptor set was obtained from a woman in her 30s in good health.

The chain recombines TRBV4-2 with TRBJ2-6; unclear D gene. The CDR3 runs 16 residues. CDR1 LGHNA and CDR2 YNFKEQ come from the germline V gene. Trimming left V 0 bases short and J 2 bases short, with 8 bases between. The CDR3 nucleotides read TGTGCCAGCAGCCAAGACGGCACACCTGGGGCCAACGTCCTGACTTTC. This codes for CASSQDGTPGANVLTF.

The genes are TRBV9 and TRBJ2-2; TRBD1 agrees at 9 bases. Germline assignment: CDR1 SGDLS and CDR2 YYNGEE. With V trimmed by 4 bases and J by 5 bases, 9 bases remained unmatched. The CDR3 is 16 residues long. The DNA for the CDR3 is TGTGCCAGCAGCCCCCTAGGACAGGGGCGAACCGGGGAGCTGTTTTTT. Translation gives CASSPLGQGRTGELFF. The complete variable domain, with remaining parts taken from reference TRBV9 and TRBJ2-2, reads DSGVTQTPKHLITATGQRVTLRCSPRSGDLSVYWYQQSLDQGLQFLIQYYNGEERAKGNILERFSAQQFPDLHSELNLSSLELGDSALYFCASSPLGQGRTGELFFGEGSRLTVL.

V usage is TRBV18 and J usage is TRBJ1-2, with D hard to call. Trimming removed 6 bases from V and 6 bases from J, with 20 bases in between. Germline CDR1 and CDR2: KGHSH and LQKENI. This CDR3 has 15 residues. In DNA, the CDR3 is TGTGCCAGCTCCCTTCAGGATACCATTTTTAATGGCTACACCTTC. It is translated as CASSLQDTIFNGYTF.

The CDR3 loop reads CASSLGEGARVQPQHF. CDR3 nucleotides: TGTGCCAGCAGCTTGGGGGAGGGGGCGAGGGTTCAGCCCCAGCATTTT. The chain has TRBV7-9 and TRBJ1-5; TRBD1 aligns across 7 bases. With V trimmed by 3 bases and J by 6 bases, 11 bases remained unmatched. The CDR3 is 16 amino acids. The V gene's germline CDR1 is SEHNR and CDR2 FQNEAQ (reference sequence). The variable domain in full, completed from reference TRBV7-9 and TRBJ1-5, reads DTGVSQNPRHKITKRGQNVTFRCDPISEHNRLYWYRQTLGQGPEFLTYFQNEAQLEKSRLLSDRFSAERPKGSFSTLEIQRTEQGDSAMYLCASSLGEGARVQPQHFGDGTRLSIL.

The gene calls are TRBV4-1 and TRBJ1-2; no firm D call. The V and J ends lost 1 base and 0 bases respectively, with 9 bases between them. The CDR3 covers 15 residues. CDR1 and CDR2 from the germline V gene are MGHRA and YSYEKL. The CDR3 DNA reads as TGCGCCAGCAGCCAAGGGCGGAGTCCTAACTATGGCTACACCTTC. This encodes CASSQGRSPNYGYTF.

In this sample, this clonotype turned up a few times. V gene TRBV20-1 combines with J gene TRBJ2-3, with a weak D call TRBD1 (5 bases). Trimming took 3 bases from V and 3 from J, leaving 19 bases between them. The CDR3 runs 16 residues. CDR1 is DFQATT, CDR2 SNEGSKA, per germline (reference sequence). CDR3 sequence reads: CSASWAAGFGTDTQYF. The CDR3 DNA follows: TGCAGTGCTAGTTGGGCCGCAGGGTTTGGGACAGATACGCAGTATTTT.

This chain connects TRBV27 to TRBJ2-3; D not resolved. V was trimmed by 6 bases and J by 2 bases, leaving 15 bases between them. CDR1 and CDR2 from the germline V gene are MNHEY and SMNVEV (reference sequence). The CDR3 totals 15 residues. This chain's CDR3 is CASSPGRAYTDTQYF. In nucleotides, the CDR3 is TGTGCCAGCAGCCCCGGACGGGCGTACACAGATACGCAGTATTTT.

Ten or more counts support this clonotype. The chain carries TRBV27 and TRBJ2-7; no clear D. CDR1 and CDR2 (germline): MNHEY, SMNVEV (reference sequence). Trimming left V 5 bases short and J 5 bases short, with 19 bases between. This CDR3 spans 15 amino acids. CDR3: CASSPSTPSPHEQYF. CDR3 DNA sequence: TGTGCCAGCAGTCCCTCCACCCCTAGTCCCCACGAGCAGTACTTC.

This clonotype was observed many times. The CDR3 is CASSLGSQPNQPQHF. CDR3 coding DNA: TGCGCCAGCAGCTTGGGAAGCCAGCCCAATCAGCCCCAGCATTTT. The chain joins TRBV5-1 to TRBJ1-5; D ambiguous. The germline V and J ends were trimmed by 0 bases and 3 bases, with 10 bases remaining between them. The CDR3 is made up of 15 amino acids. Germline V gene lookup returns CDR1 SGHRS and CDR2 YFSETQ.

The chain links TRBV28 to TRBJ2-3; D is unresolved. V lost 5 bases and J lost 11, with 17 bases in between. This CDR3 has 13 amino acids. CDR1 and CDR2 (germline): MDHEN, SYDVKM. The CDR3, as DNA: TGTGCCAGCAGTCCCCAACTAACGACCATGCAGTATTTT. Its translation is CASSPQLTTMQYF.

CDR3 coding DNA: TGTGCCAGCAGAGCCGCCGGGACAGGCAACACCGGGGAGCTGTTTTTT. Translated: CASRAAGTGNTGELFF. This rearrangement joins TRBV12-3 or TRBV12-4 to TRBJ2-2, with 8 bases that match TRBD1. This CDR3 comprises 16 residues. V shed 6 bases and J 2 bases; nucleotides not matched to a gene: 8.

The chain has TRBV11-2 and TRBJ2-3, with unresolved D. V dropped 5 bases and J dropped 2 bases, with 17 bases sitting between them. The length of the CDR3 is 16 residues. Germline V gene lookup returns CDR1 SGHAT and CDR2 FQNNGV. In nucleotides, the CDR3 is TGTGCCAGCAGCCCTAGGGCCCGGGCCCACACAGATACGCAGTATTTT. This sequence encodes CASSPRARAHTDTQYF.

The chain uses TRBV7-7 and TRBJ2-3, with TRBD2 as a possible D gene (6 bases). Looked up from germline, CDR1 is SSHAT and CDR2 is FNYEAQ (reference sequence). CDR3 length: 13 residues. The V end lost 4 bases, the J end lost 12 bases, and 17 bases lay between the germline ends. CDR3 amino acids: CASSSELAQLQYF. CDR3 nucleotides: TGTGCCAGCAGCTCCGAACTAGCCCAGCTCCAGTATTTT.

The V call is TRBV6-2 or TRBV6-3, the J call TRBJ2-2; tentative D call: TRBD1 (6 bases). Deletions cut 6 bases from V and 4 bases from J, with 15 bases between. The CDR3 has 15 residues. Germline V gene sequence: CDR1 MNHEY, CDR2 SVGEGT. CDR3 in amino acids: CASRPMGTTTGELFF. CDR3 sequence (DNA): TGTGCCAGCAGGCCCATGGGGACAACCACCGGGGAGCTGTTTTTT.

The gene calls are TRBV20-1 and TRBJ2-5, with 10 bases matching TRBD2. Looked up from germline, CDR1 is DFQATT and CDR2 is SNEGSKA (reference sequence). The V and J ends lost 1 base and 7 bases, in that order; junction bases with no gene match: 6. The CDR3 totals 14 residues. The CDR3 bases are TGCAGTGCTAGAGTCTTAGCGGGGGGTGCGACCCAGTACTTC. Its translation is CSARVLAGGATQYF.

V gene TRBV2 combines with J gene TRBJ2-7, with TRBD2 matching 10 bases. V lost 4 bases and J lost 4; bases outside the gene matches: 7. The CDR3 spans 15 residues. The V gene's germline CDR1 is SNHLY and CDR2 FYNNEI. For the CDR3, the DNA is TGTGCCAGCAGTGGGGGCCAGCGGGGGGGATACGAGCAGTACTTC. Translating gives CASSGGQRGGYEQYF.

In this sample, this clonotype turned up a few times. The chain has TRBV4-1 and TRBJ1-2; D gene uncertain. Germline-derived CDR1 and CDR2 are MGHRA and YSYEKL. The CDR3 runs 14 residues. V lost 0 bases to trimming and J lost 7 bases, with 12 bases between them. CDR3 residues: CASSQEPAMGGYTF. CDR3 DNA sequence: TGCGCCAGCAGCCAAGAGCCCGCCATGGGTGGCTACACCTTC.

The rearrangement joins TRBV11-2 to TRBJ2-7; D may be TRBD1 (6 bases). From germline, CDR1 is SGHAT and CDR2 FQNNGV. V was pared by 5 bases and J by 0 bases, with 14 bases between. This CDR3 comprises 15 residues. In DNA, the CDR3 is TGTGCCAGCAGCAACAGGGTGCGAGGCTCCTACGAGCAGTACTTC. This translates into CASSNRVRGSYEQYF.

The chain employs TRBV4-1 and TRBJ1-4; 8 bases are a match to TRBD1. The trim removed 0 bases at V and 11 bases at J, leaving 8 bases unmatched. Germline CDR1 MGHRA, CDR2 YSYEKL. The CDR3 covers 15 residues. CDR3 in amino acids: CASSQDLGQGGKLFF. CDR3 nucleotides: TGCGCCAGCAGCCAAGATCTAGGACAGGGTGGGAAACTGTTTTTT.

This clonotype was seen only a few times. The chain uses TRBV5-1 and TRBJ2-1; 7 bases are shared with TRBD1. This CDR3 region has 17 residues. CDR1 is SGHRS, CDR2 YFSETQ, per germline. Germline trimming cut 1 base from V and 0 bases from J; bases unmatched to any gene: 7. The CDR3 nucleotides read TGCGCCAGCAGCTTGATAGGGGGCGTCTCCTCCTACAATGAGCAGTTCTTC. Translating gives CASSLIGGVSSYNEQFF.

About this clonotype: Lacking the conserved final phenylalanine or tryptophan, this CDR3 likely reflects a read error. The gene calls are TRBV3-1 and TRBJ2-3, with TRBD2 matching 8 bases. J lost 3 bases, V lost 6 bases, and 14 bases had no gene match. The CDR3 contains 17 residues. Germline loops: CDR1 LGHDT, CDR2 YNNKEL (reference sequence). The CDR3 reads CASRDGGVTFFTDTQYI. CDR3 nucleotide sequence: TGTGCCAGCAGAGACGGGGGGGTGACTTTTTTTACAGATACGCAGTATATT.

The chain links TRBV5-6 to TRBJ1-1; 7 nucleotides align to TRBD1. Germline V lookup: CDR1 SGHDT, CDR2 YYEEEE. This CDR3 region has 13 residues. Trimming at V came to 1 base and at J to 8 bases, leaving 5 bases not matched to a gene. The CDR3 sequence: CASSLQGVKEAFF. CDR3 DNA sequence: TGTGCCAGCAGCTTGCAGGGGGTTAAGGAAGCTTTCTTT.

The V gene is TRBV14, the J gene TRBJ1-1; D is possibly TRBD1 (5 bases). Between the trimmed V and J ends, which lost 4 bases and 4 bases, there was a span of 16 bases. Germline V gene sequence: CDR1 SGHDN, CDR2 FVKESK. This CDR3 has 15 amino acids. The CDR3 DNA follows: TGTGCCAGCAGCCCGTTGGGGGGTAGTGCCACTGAAGCTTTCTTT. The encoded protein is CASSPLGGSATEAFF.

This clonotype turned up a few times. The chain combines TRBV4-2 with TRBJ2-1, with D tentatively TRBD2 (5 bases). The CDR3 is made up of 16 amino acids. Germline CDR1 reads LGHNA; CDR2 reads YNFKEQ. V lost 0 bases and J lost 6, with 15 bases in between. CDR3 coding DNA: TGTGCCAGCAGCCAAGATCTTTTAGGGAGTACCAATGAGCAGTTCTTC. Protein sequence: CASSQDLLGSTNEQFF.

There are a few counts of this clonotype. CDR3 nucleotide sequence: TGTGCCAGCAGCGTAGGAGGGACAGCCTACGAGCAGTACTTC. This translates into CASSVGGTAYEQYF. The chain joins TRBV9 to TRBJ2-7; 7 positions match TRBD1. This CDR3 contains 14 residues. Per the germline V gene, CDR1 is SGDLS and CDR2 is YYNGEE. With 0 bases clipped from V and 2 bases from J, the junction kept 2 bases outside the gene matches.